Listed here is a single T cell receptor beta chain. No antigen is known for it. This specimen comes from a study of OX40 agonist ivuxolimab in advanced cancers. Study-level background: The study reported partial responses in three patients: one hepatocellular carcinoma, two cutaneous melanoma. General study results and limits: On average, a greater number of expanded clones characterised CD8+ T cells relative to CD4+.

Germline V gene data show CDR1 as SNHLY and CDR2 as FYNNEI. The V and J ends lost 1 base and 0 bases respectively, with 4 bases between them. The length of the CDR3 is 15 residues. Only in-frame clones appear in the TCRdb table, and some are missing; sequencing was by immunoSEQ multiplex PCR. The sample yields roughly 73,000 clones, 70% to 90% seen once. Autoimmune disease history or systemic immunosuppression was exclusionary. Specimen: CD4+ or CD8+ T cells sorted from blood, collected in a trial of the OX40 agonist ivuxolimab. V and J are TRBV2 and TRBJ2-6; D gene uncertain. This TCR derives from an adult with an advanced solid tumor such as melanoma, head and neck, liver or kidney cancer. CDR3 protein: CASSEGNSGANVLTF. CDR3 coding DNA: TGTGCCAGCAGTGAAGGGAACTCTGGGGCCAACGTCCTGACTTTC. Supplemented by reference TRBV2 and TRBJ2-6, the full variable domain reads EPEVTQTPSHQVTQMGQEVILRCVPISNHLYFYWYRQILGQKVEFLVSFYNNEISEKSEIFDDQFSVERPDGSNFTLKIRSTKLEDSAMYFCASSEGNSGANVLTFGAGSRLTVL.